This T cell receptor (beta chain) was recovered during a study of Ad26.COV2.S vaccination and SARS-CoV-2 variants. Notes on the study in general: Substantial post-vaccination breadth of spike-specific CD8+ and CD4+ T cell responses was reported.

Deletions cut 8 bases from V and 3 bases from J, with 14 bases between. The CDR3 is 14 amino acids. Germline assignment: CDR1 SEHNR and CDR2 FQNEAQ (reference sequence). A word on this clone: Its antigen is unknown.

Treatment: some 20 received Ad26.COV2.S at low or high dose, single or two shots; about five received placebo; per-sample allocation not given. Samples were taken on day 63 after the first vaccine or placebo injection. The method was immunoSEQ multiplex PCR; TCRdb's version includes in-frame clones alone and lacks a portion of them. The repertoire holds fewer than 400,000 clones, 70% to 90% seen once, with about 1.9% in the top ten. The clonotype was recovered from a person between 18 and 59 years old who received the Ad26.COV2.S COVID-19 vaccine or a placebo. Sequencing was performed on peripheral blood, taken in a trial of Ad26.COV2.S vaccine versus placebo. This chain joins TRBV7-9 and TRBJ2-1; TRBD1 might be the D (6 bases). Here the CDR3 DNA reads TGTGCCAGCTCACCTAAGGACAGCTACAATGAGCAGTTCTTC. This gives the protein CASSPKDSYNEQFF.